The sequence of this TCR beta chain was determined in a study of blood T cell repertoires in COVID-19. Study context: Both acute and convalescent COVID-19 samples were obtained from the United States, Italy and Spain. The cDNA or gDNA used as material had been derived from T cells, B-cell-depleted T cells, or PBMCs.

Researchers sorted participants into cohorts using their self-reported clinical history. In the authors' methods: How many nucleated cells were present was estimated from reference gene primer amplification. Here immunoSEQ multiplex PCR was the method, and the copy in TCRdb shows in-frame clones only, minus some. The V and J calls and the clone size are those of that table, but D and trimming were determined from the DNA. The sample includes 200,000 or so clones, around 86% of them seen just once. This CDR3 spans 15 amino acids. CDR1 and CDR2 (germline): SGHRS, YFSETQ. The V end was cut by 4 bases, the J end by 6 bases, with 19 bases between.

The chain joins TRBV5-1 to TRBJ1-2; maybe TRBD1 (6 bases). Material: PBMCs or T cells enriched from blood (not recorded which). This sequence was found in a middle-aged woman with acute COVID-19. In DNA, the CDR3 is TGCGCCAGCAGCACTACTCCGAGGGGGAAACATGGCTACACCTTC. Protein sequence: CASSTTPRGKHGYTF.